These T cell receptor beta chains were read from a single sample in a study of HIV-infected patients and healthy controls. TCRdb fed the 5' RACE reads into MiXCR, producing one record per CDR3 protein. Among 15,000 to 20,000 distinct CDR3 sequences listed, approximately 5% were seen once. The sample comprised blood. These receptor sequences come from an adult in good health. Both conserved end residues are part of each CDR3. The D gene is left open where the match is weak. Size values are once, few and many counts, or a class for expanded clones, and some rows have none.

>TRBV29-1|NA|many|TRBJ1-1
CSVCRGTEAFF
TGCAGCGTTTGCCGGGGCACTGAAGCTTTCTTT
>TRBV20-1|TRBD1|many|TRBJ1-5
CSARDFSRGPNQPQHF
TGCAGTGCTAGAGACTTCTCGAGGGGGCCCAATCAGCCCCAGCATTTT
>TRBV7-2|NA|medium-sized|TRBJ2-7
CASSHSSYEQYF
TGTGCCAGCAGCCATAGCTCCTACGAGCAGTACTTC
>TRBV9|TRBD1|many|TRBJ1-2
CASSPPGQVYGYTF
TGTGCCAGCAGCCCCCCCGGACAGGTCTATGGCTACACCTTC
>TRBV7-7|TRBD2|NA|TRBJ2-1
CASSHSGGGYNEQFF
TGTGCTAGCAGCCATAGCGGGGGGGGGTACAATGAGCAGTTCTTC
>TRBV3-1|NA|medium-sized|TRBJ2-7
CASSLSPGAYYEQYF
TGTGCCAGCAGCCTTTCGCCGGGGGCGTACTACGAGCAGTACTTC
>TRBV18|NA|NA|TRBJ1-5
CASSSTNPGMNNQPQHF
TGTGCCAGCTCATCGACCAACCCAGGGATGAACAATCAGCCCCAGCATTTT
>TRBV3-1|TRBD1|many|TRBJ1-5
CASSQSGGQPQHF
TGTGCCAGCAGCCAGTCAGGGGGCCAGCCCCAGCATTTT
>TRBV5-1|NA|many|TRBJ1-4
CASSWAATNEKLFF
TGCGCCAGCAGCTGGGCGGCAACTAATGAAAAACTGTTTTTT
>TRBV6-4|TRBD1|many|TRBJ2-5
CASSSPASGDSVKRFSEETQYF
TGTGCCAGCAGCTCCCCGGCATCCGGGGACAGCGTCAAAAGATTCTCCGAAGAGACCCAGTACTTC
>TRBV6-2/TRBV6-3|TRBD1|medium-sized|TRBJ2-2
CASSNTGETGELFF
TGTGCCAGCAGCAACACAGGGGAAACCGGGGAGCTGTTTTTT
>TRBV6-5|TRBD1|few|TRBJ1-5
CASRPTGTDGVQPQHF
TGTGCCAGCAGACCAACCGGGACAGACGGGGTACAGCCCCAGCATTTT
>TRBV9|NA|medium-sized|TRBJ2-3
CASSVEGGRGTSDTQYF
TGTGCCAGCAGCGTAGAGGGGGGCCGGGGGACTTCAGATACGCAGTATTTT
>TRBV9|TRBD1|many|TRBJ2-1
CASSVRDRGSSYNEQFF
TGTGCCAGCAGCGTCCGGGACAGGGGGTCCTCCTACAATGAGCAGTTCTTC
>TRBV2|TRBD2|many|TRBJ2-7
CASSNIAGGTYEQYF
TGTGCCAGCAGTAATATAGCGGGGGGCACCTACGAGCAGTACTTC
>TRBV29-1|TRBD1|medium-sized|TRBJ1-1
CSVSGTGKGEAFF
TGCAGCGTCTCAGGGACAGGGAAGGGTGAAGCTTTCTTT
>TRBV14|TRBD1|many|TRBJ1-1
CASSSQGALGTEAFF
TGTGCCAGCAGCTCACAGGGGGCGCTTGGCACTGAAGCTTTCTTT
>TRBV29-1|NA|many|TRBJ2-3
CSVDRGQTDTQYF
TGCAGCGTTGATCGGGGGCAAACAGATACGCAGTATTTT
>TRBV7-9|TRBD1|many|TRBJ1-4
CASSQWTGVSNEKLFF
TGTGCCAGCAGCCAATGGACAGGCGTATCTAATGAAAAACTGTTTTTT
>TRBV9|NA|many|TRBJ2-7
CASSVAWQGYYEQYF
TGTGCCAGCAGCGTAGCTTGGCAGGGGTACTACGAGCAGTACTTC
>TRBV20-1|NA|many|TRBJ2-5
CSARIPGVRQETQYF
TGCAGTGCTAGGATCCCAGGAGTACGCCAAGAGACCCAGTACTTC
>TRBV2|TRBD1|NA|TRBJ1-2
CASSRDREGSGYTF
TGTGCCAGCAGCCGGGACAGGGAGGGATCTGGCTACACCTTC
>TRBV6-4|NA|many|TRBJ1-1
CASSDDGNTEAFF
TGTGCCAGCAGTGACGACGGGAACACTGAAGCTTTCTTT
>TRBV20-1|NA|many|TRBJ1-1
CSARPLGNTEAFF
TGCAGTGCTAGACCCCTGGGTAACACTGAAGCTTTCTTT
>TRBV5-1|NA|NA|TRBJ2-3
CASSLEGTQYF
TGCGCCAGCAGCTTGGAGGGTACGCAGTATTTT
>TRBV20-1|TRBD2|many|TRBJ2-5
CSARGWLAGSQETQYF
TGCAGTGCTCGGGGGTGGCTAGCGGGGTCCCAAGAGACCCAGTACTTC
>TRBV18|NA|many|TRBJ1-2
CASSPPSWGASGYTF
TGTGCCAGCTCACCACCGAGTTGGGGGGCTAGTGGCTACACCTTC
>TRBV28|NA|medium-sized|TRBJ2-5
CASSSRQAWEKTQYF
TGTGCCAGCAGTTCCAGACAGGCATGGGAAAAGACCCAGTACTTC
>TRBV5-1|NA|many|TRBJ2-5
CASSLVPRFSGGGETQYF
TGCGCCAGCAGCTTGGTACCTCGTTTTTCTGGGGGTGGCGAGACCCAGTACTTC
>TRBV5-4|NA|many|TRBJ2-2
CASSSGLGSTGELFF
TGTGCCAGCAGCTCGGGCCTCGGATCCACCGGGGAGCTGTTTTTT
>TRBV24-1|NA|medium-sized|TRBJ2-1
CATSDWFREENEQFF
TGTGCCACCAGTGATTGGTTTCGAGAAGAGAATGAGCAGTTCTTC
>TRBV7-2|TRBD1|NA|TRBJ1-5
CASSFQGGATYQPQHF
TGTGCCAGCAGCTTCCAGGGGGGAGCGACCTATCAGCCCCAGCATTTT
>TRBV7-3|TRBD1|many|TRBJ1-1
CASSLTGGRGTEAFF
TGTGCCAGCAGCTTAACTGGGGGCAGGGGGACTGAAGCTTTCTTT
>TRBV12-3/TRBV12-4|NA|many|TRBJ2-1
CASSFSGSLNNNEQFF
TGTGCCAGCAGTTTTTCCGGAAGCCTCAATAACAATGAGCAGTTCTTC
>TRBV7-9|TRBD1|many|TRBJ2-1
CASTSRGGAGYNEQFF
TGTGCCAGCACCTCCAGAGGGGGCGCCGGCTACAATGAGCAGTTCTTC
>TRBV28|TRBD2|many|TRBJ2-1
CASSLAGGRVNEQFF
TGTGCCAGCAGTTTAGCGGGGGGGCGTGTCAATGAGCAGTTCTTC
>TRBV4-2|TRBD1|NA|TRBJ2-1
CASSQDKGAGNEQFF
TGTGCCAGCAGCCAAGATAAGGGGGCCGGTAATGAGCAGTTCTTC
>TRBV20-1|NA|many|TRBJ2-1
CSAGSGRGLGEQFF
TGCAGTGCTGGTAGTGGGCGGGGCCTTGGTGAGCAGTTCTTC
>TRBV12-3/TRBV12-4|NA|many|TRBJ2-3
CASSLYGGPSDTQYF
TGTGCCAGCAGTCTATACGGGGGGCCATCAGATACGCAGTATTTT
>TRBV28|TRBD1|medium-sized|TRBJ2-3
CASSPGQGDTDTQYF
TGTGCCAGCAGTCCCGGACAGGGGGATACAGATACGCAGTATTTT
>TRBV15|NA|many|TRBJ1-2
CATSPPPQELTFNYGYTF
TGTGCCACCAGCCCGCCGCCACAGGAGCTCACTTTTAACTATGGCTACACCTTC
>TRBV20-1|NA|medium-sized|TRBJ1-6
CSARVGTADSPLHF
TGCAGTGCTAGGGTAGGGACTGCAGATTCACCCCTCCACTTT
>TRBV10-3|NA|many|TRBJ1-2
CAISESAGADFYGYTF
TGTGCCATCAGTGAGTCCGCGGGGGCGGACTTCTATGGCTACACCTTC
>TRBV20-1|NA|once|TRBJ1-1
CSARSQGSLNTEAFF
TGCAGTGCTAGGAGCCAAGGGTCTCTGAACACTGAAGCTTTCTTT
>TRBV15|NA|medium-sized|TRBJ2-1
CATSSSVGGNEQFF
TGTGCCACCAGCAGCAGCGTAGGAGGGAATGAGCAGTTCTTC
>TRBV28|NA|many|TRBJ1-1
CASRLGVNTEAFF
TGTGCCAGTAGGCTGGGGGTGAACACTGAAGCTTTCTTT
>TRBV2|NA|many|TRBJ1-2
CASSEFPGRFYGYTF
TGTGCCAGCAGTGAATTCCCAGGTCGGTTCTATGGCTACACCTTC
>TRBV12-5|TRBD1|few|TRBJ1-5
CASGFEGQGNQPQHF
TGTGCTAGTGGTTTCGAGGGACAGGGGAATCAGCCCCAGCATTTT
>TRBV29-1|NA|medium-sized|TRBJ2-3
CSAKYLSTQYF
TGCAGCGCTAAATATTTATCTACGCAGTATTTT
>TRBV6-5|NA|many|TRBJ2-7
CASSSQGDEQYF
TGTGCCAGCAGTTCGCAGGGAGACGAGCAGTACTTC
>TRBV6-2/TRBV6-3|NA|many|TRBJ1-1
CASSYSPGDANTEAFF
TGTGCCAGCAGTTACTCGCCAGGGGACGCGAACACTGAAGCTTTCTTT
>TRBV29-1|TRBD1|many|TRBJ2-1
CSVEVPLGTGNYNEQFF
TGCAGCGTTGAAGTCCCTTTAGGGACAGGGAACTACAATGAGCAGTTCTTC
>TRBV6-2/TRBV6-3|TRBD2|many|TRBJ2-1
CASTDPGTSGYNEQFF
TGTGCCAGCACCGATCCCGGGACTAGCGGCTACAATGAGCAGTTCTTC
>TRBV7-9|TRBD2|few|TRBJ2-1
CASSWTSGRNNEQFF
TGTGCCAGCAGCTGGACTAGCGGGAGAAACAATGAGCAGTTCTTC
>TRBV6-2/TRBV6-3|TRBD2|many|TRBJ2-1
CASNLAGRPYNEQFF
TGTGCCAGCAATTTAGCGGGGCGCCCCTACAATGAGCAGTTCTTC
>TRBV5-4|NA|many|TRBJ2-3
CASSLRVYTDTQYF
TGTGCCAGCAGCTTAAGGGTCTACACAGATACGCAGTATTTT
>TRBV18|NA|many|TRBJ1-1
CASSPQENTEAFF
TGTGCCAGCTCACCACAGGAGAACACTGAAGCTTTCTTT
>TRBV29-1|NA|many|TRBJ2-7
CSAVPGLGYEQYF
TGCAGCGCCGTCCCGGGGTTAGGCTACGAGCAGTACTTC
>TRBV18|TRBD2|NA|TRBJ2-4
CASSPARGALNIQYF
TGTGCCAGCTCACCCGCGCGGGGGGCGTTAAACATTCAGTACTTC